In its sample, the clone carrying this T cell receptor (beta chain) was seen a few times. What it binds is not known. The data were obtained in a study of response to subunit inactivated influenza vaccine. The germline V gene has CDR1 SGHTA and CDR2 FQGNSA. Trimming left V 3 bases short and J 3 bases short, with 15 bases between. This CDR3 is built from 15 residues. General study findings and limits: Authors suggested each seasonal influenza vaccination recruits few new T cells.

TCRdb re-derived calls from the RT-PCR reads in MiXCR, one entry per CDR3 protein. The sample has 400,000 to 550,000 distinct CDR3 sequences, 25% seen once. The receptor's source is a man aged 50-60 years who received an inactivated influenza vaccine. The chain joins TRBV7-2 to TRBJ2-7; D possibly corresponds to TRBD2 (5 bases). The sequences come from CD4+ T cells sorted from PBMCs, collected roughly 5 days after vaccination. CDR3 bases: TGTGCCAGCAGCTTCTTGGGGAGCCCAGACTACGAGCAGTACTTC. It is translated as CASSFLGSPDYEQYF.